These T cell receptor beta chains were read from a single sample in a study of blood T cells in healthy people across ages. TCRdb processed the 5' RACE reads anew with MiXCR; each CDR3 protein has one entry. The table includes 800,000 or so distinct CDR3 sequences, 25% detected once. The data were also submitted as part of a second study, on T cells of mothers and their children.

The sample comprised blood. The receptors stem from a boy between 10 and 17 years old in good health. Each CDR3 is given with its conserved first and last residue. Fields, in order: J gene, clone size, D gene, V gene, CDR3 DNA, CDR3 protein. D genes are given only for firm matches. Clone sizes are given selectively: once, few, many, or a class where the clone is expanded.

j_gene: TRBJ2-5; abundance: -; d_gene: -; v_gene: TRBV4-1; CDR3nt: TGCGCCAGCAGCCAAGACGAAAGCTTAGGTCAAGAGACCCAGTACTTC; CDR3aa: CASSQDESLGQETQYF
j_gene: TRBJ2-4; abundance: few; d_gene: -; v_gene: TRBV11-2; CDR3nt: TGTGCCAGCAGCTTAGTAGCGGACCTCAAAAACATTCAGTACTTC; CDR3aa: CASSLVADLKNIQYF
j_gene: TRBJ2-6; abundance: -; d_gene: -; v_gene: TRBV20-1; CDR3nt: TGCAGTGCTGACGACAGGCGCAGCTCCGGGGCCAACGTCCTGACTTTC; CDR3aa: CSADDRRSSGANVLTF
j_gene: TRBJ2-3; abundance: few; d_gene: -; v_gene: TRBV7-2; CDR3nt: TGTGCCAGCAGCATAGTGGGACACATTAGCACAGATACGCAGTATTTT; CDR3aa: CASSIVGHISTDTQYF
j_gene: TRBJ1-1; abundance: few; d_gene: -; v_gene: TRBV5-6; CDR3nt: TGTGCCAGCAGCTCGACGGTAAAGGTCCCTGAAGCTTTCTTT; CDR3aa: CASSSTVKVPEAFF
j_gene: TRBJ2-5; abundance: many; d_gene: -; v_gene: TRBV29-1; CDR3nt: TGCAGCGTTGAATGGGGGCCAGAGACCCAGTACTTC; CDR3aa: CSVEWGPETQYF
j_gene: TRBJ2-3; abundance: -; d_gene: TRBD2; v_gene: TRBV27; CDR3nt: TGTGCCAGCAGTTCAGAAGCGGGGTCCACAGATACGCAGTATTTT; CDR3aa: CASSSEAGSTDTQYF
j_gene: TRBJ2-5; abundance: -; d_gene: -; v_gene: TRBV3-1; CDR3nt: TGTGCCAGCAGTACGACAGTCGGAGGGGAGACCCAGTACTTC; CDR3aa: CASSTTVGGETQYF
j_gene: TRBJ1-6; abundance: -; d_gene: -; v_gene: TRBV12-3/TRBV12-4; CDR3nt: TGTGCCAGCAGTTTAATGACATACTATAATTCACCCCTCCACTTT; CDR3aa: CASSLMTYYNSPLHF
j_gene: TRBJ1-6; abundance: -; d_gene: -; v_gene: TRBV5-1; CDR3nt: TGCGCCAGCAGCCTGTCCGGCTATAATTCACCCCTCCACTTT; CDR3aa: CASSLSGYNSPLHF
j_gene: TRBJ1-1; abundance: -; d_gene: -; v_gene: TRBV7-9; CDR3nt: TGTGCCAGCATCATGGGGGGTGACACTGAAGCTTTCTTT; CDR3aa: CASIMGGDTEAFF
j_gene: TRBJ1-6; abundance: -; d_gene: TRBD1; v_gene: TRBV20-1; CDR3nt: TGCAGTGCTCGTTACAGGGGACCTTCACCCCTCCACTTT; CDR3aa: CSARYRGPSPLHF
j_gene: TRBJ2-7; abundance: few; d_gene: -; v_gene: TRBV7-2; CDR3nt: TGTGCCAGCAGCTTAGGGGGGGGGCCAAATTACGAGCAGTACTTC; CDR3aa: CASSLGGGPNYEQYF
j_gene: TRBJ2-5; abundance: few; d_gene: -; v_gene: TRBV11-2; CDR3nt: TGTGCCAGCAGCTTCCGGAGGTCTGGACACAGACTGTTGTACCAAGAGACCCAGTACTTC; CDR3aa: CASSFRRSGHRLLYQETQYF
j_gene: TRBJ1-4; abundance: -; d_gene: -; v_gene: TRBV7-2; CDR3nt: TGTGCCAGCAGCCCAAACGGGAGGACTCATGAAAAACTGTTTTTT; CDR3aa: CASSPNGRTHEKLFF
j_gene: TRBJ2-2; abundance: -; d_gene: TRBD1; v_gene: TRBV25-1; CDR3nt: TGTGCCAGCAGTGAGAGGACAGGGATGAGCCCCGGGGAGCTGTTTTTT; CDR3aa: CASSERTGMSPGELFF
j_gene: TRBJ2-5; abundance: -; d_gene: -; v_gene: TRBV29-1; CDR3nt: TGCAGCGGACGTCAACAAGAGACCCAGTACTTC; CDR3aa: CSGRQQETQYF
j_gene: TRBJ2-1; abundance: -; d_gene: -; v_gene: TRBV6-6; CDR3nt: TGTGCCAGCAGTTACCTGGATCCCGTCAATGAGCAGTTCTTC; CDR3aa: CASSYLDPVNEQFF
j_gene: TRBJ2-5; abundance: few; d_gene: -; v_gene: TRBV24-1; CDR3nt: TGTGCCACCAGTGATCATGACGCAAACCAAGAGACCCAGTACTTC; CDR3aa: CATSDHDANQETQYF
j_gene: TRBJ1-1; abundance: -; d_gene: -; v_gene: TRBV4-3; CDR3nt: TGCGCCAGCAGCCAAGATCAAAGTTTTGAAGCTTTCTTT; CDR3aa: CASSQDQSFEAFF
j_gene: TRBJ2-3; abundance: -; d_gene: -; v_gene: TRBV30; CDR3nt: TGTGCCTGGAGCGGTGCTAGCACAGATACGCAGTATTTT; CDR3aa: CAWSGASTDTQYF
j_gene: TRBJ1-4; abundance: few; d_gene: -; v_gene: TRBV6-5; CDR3nt: TGTGCCAGCAGTACCGCAGGGGAAGATAATGAAAAACTGTTTTTT; CDR3aa: CASSTAGEDNEKLFF
j_gene: TRBJ2-4; abundance: -; d_gene: -; v_gene: TRBV15; CDR3nt: TGTGCCACCAGCAGAGAGCTGGCCGCAAGCGGAAACAAAAACATTCAGTACTTC; CDR3aa: CATSRELAASGNKNIQYF
j_gene: TRBJ2-7; abundance: few; d_gene: -; v_gene: TRBV3-1; CDR3nt: TGTGCCAGCAGCCACAGGGGGGCATTAGACGAGCAGTACTTC; CDR3aa: CASSHRGALDEQYF
j_gene: TRBJ2-7; abundance: few; d_gene: TRBD2; v_gene: TRBV5-1; CDR3nt: TGCGCCAGCAGATCTAGCGGGGGTGCCTACGAGCAGTACTTC; CDR3aa: CASRSSGGAYEQYF
j_gene: TRBJ2-7; abundance: -; d_gene: -; v_gene: TRBV6-1; CDR3nt: TGTGCCAGCAAGGCGGGTGCCGACTACGAGCAGTACTTC; CDR3aa: CASKAGADYEQYF
j_gene: TRBJ2-7; abundance: -; d_gene: TRBD2; v_gene: TRBV7-9; CDR3nt: TGTGCCAGCAGCTTAGAACCTAGCGGGATGCCTCGTTCCTACGAGCAGTACTTC; CDR3aa: CASSLEPSGMPRSYEQYF
j_gene: TRBJ2-6; abundance: few; d_gene: TRBD1; v_gene: TRBV9; CDR3nt: TGTGCCAGCAGCGACCCGGGACAGGGACCCGGGGCCAACGTCCTGACTTTC; CDR3aa: CASSDPGQGPGANVLTF
j_gene: TRBJ2-1; abundance: once; d_gene: TRBD2; v_gene: TRBV20-1; CDR3nt: TGCAGTGCCGAAACTAGCGGGTCGACCTACAATGAGCAGTTCTTC; CDR3aa: CSAETSGSTYNEQFF
j_gene: TRBJ2-1; abundance: many; d_gene: TRBD1; v_gene: TRBV7-6; CDR3nt: TGTGCCAGCAGCCCCCGGGACAGTTACAATGAGCAGTTCTTC; CDR3aa: CASSPRDSYNEQFF
j_gene: TRBJ2-4; abundance: few; d_gene: TRBD1; v_gene: TRBV14; CDR3nt: TGTGCCAGCAGCCAAGCACAGGGGGCAGGAAACATTCAGTACTTC; CDR3aa: CASSQAQGAGNIQYF
j_gene: TRBJ2-1; abundance: -; d_gene: -; v_gene: TRBV20-1; CDR3nt: TGCAGTGCTAGAGCGGCGGCAGGAGAGAAATACAATGAGCAGTTCTTC; CDR3aa: CSARAAAGEKYNEQFF
j_gene: TRBJ1-5; abundance: few; d_gene: -; v_gene: TRBV7-8; CDR3nt: TGTGCCAGCAGCTTATACCGGGGCCTGTATAGCAATCAGCCCCAGCATTTT; CDR3aa: CASSLYRGLYSNQPQHF
j_gene: TRBJ1-1; abundance: few; d_gene: -; v_gene: TRBV14; CDR3nt: TGTGCCAGCAGCCAATATCGCGGGGCGAACACTGAAGCTTTCTTT; CDR3aa: CASSQYRGANTEAFF
j_gene: TRBJ2-5; abundance: -; d_gene: -; v_gene: TRBV20-1; CDR3nt: TGCAGTGCTAGAGATCAGGGACTTAAAGAGACCCAGTACTTC; CDR3aa: CSARDQGLKETQYF
j_gene: TRBJ2-5; abundance: -; d_gene: -; v_gene: TRBV20-1; CDR3nt: TGCAGTGCCCCAAACAGTTTCTCAGAGACCCAGTACTTC; CDR3aa: CSAPNSFSETQYF
j_gene: TRBJ2-3; abundance: few; d_gene: TRBD1; v_gene: TRBV2; CDR3nt: TGTGCCAGAACCACCGACAGGGACGGCACAGATACGCAGTATTTT; CDR3aa: CARTTDRDGTDTQYF
j_gene: TRBJ2-7; abundance: -; d_gene: -; v_gene: TRBV20-1; CDR3nt: TGCAGTGCTGGCGACACCACCTACGAGCAGTACTTC; CDR3aa: CSAGDTTYEQYF
j_gene: TRBJ2-5; abundance: -; d_gene: -; v_gene: TRBV3-1; CDR3nt: TGTGCCGGCCGCGGCGCAGACCAGTACTTC; CDR3aa: CAGRGADQYF
j_gene: TRBJ2-3; abundance: few; d_gene: TRBD2; v_gene: TRBV7-3; CDR3nt: TGTGCCAGCAGCTTAACCGGGGTTGCTAGCGGGGACCTGAAACACACAGATACGCAGTATTTT; CDR3aa: CASSLTGVASGDLKHTDTQYF
j_gene: TRBJ2-5; abundance: -; d_gene: -; v_gene: TRBV6-5; CDR3nt: TGTGCCAGCAGCCGCGGACCCCACTACGTGCAGTACTTC; CDR3aa: CASSRGPHYVQYF
j_gene: TRBJ2-3; abundance: -; d_gene: TRBD2; v_gene: TRBV7-2; CDR3nt: TGTGCCAGCAGCCGGGAACTAGCGGGGCGCACAGATACGCAGTATTTT; CDR3aa: CASSRELAGRTDTQYF
j_gene: TRBJ2-3; abundance: -; d_gene: TRBD2; v_gene: TRBV7-2; CDR3nt: TGTGCCAGCAGCACACCCGGGGGGAGAGATACGCAGTATTTT; CDR3aa: CASSTPGGRDTQYF
j_gene: TRBJ2-3; abundance: few; d_gene: -; v_gene: TRBV7-9; CDR3nt: TGTGCCAGCAGCGGCGGACCCGGGAATACGCAGTATTTT; CDR3aa: CASSGGPGNTQYF